This TCR beta chain was found in a study of T cells in women clearing cervical HPV infection. Overall study: Women with histologically confirmed HPV16-related CIN3 or worse, 2 with invasive cancer, served as cases. Controls gave blood once infection was undetectable; cases at lesion identification. For cases, blood was sampled a median roughly 150 days after lesion detection, interquartile range roughly 80 to 200 days. HLA type could not be excluded as a confounder.

On this clone: The read stops 3 residues short of the end of the CDR3; the missing end is completed from the germline J gene.

Generated by immunoSEQ multiplex PCR, the TCRdb table keeps only in-frame clones and is missing some. The repertoire table contains fewer than 50,000 clones. Germline loops: CDR1 SQVTM, CDR2 ANQGSEA. V lost 6 bases, J lost 7 bases, and 21 bases lay in between. The CDR3 spans 14 residues. The source material was blood buffy coat. The chain combines TRBV29-1 with TRBJ2-5; D might be TRBD1 (5 bases). This clonotype originated in a woman aged 18-69 years with a cervical HPV16 infection that either progressed to CIN3+ or cleared (not recorded which). The CDR3 sequence is CSVGTGTGGRTQYF. CDR3 bases read: TGCAGCGTCGGAACAGGTACGGGCGGAAGGACC. The complete variable domain, with remaining parts taken from reference TRBV29-1 and TRBJ2-5, reads SAVISQKPSRDICQRGTSLTIQCQVDSQVTMMFWYRQQPGQSLTLIATANQGSEATYESGFVIDKFPISRPNLTFSTLTVSNMSPEDSSIYLCSVGTGTGGRTQYFGPGTRLLVL.